The clone carrying this T cell receptor beta chain showed up just once. Its specificity is unknown. The data belong to a study of cytomegalovirus exposure and HLA in healthy donors. The germline V and J ends were trimmed by 0 bases and 4 bases, with 13 bases remaining between them. The germline CDR1 and CDR2 sequences are SGHDN and FVKESK. The CDR3 runs to 15 residues. Broader study findings: Presence/absence results assume similar sequencing depth per donor, which may not hold. When the data were analyzed later, several of the most significant clusters appeared to be linked to common viral pathogens.

The PCR used 60 Vbeta and 13 Jbeta primers. The repertoire was sequenced with immunoSEQ multiplex PCR; TCRdb's copy has only in-frame clones and lacks some. The sample consists of 100,000 to 150,000 clones, 75% of them appearing once. The clonotype comes from a woman aged 45-59 years in good health and CMV-seronegative. The chain is built from TRBV14 and TRBJ2-7; no definite D call. Specimen: PBMCs. CDR3 in amino acids: CASSQDLTAFYEQYF. DNA for the CDR3: TGTGCCAGCAGCCAAGATCTTACAGCCTTTTACGAGCAGTACTTC. The full variable domain, completed using reference TRBV14 and TRBJ2-7, is EAGVTQFPSHSVIEKGQTVTLRCDPISGHDNLYWYRRVMGKEIKFLLHFVKESKQDESGMPNNRFLAERTGGTYSTLKVQPAELEDSGVYFCASSQDLTAFYEQYFGPGTRLTVT.